This T cell receptor (beta chain) was captured by sequencing in a study of identical twins' blood T cells. General observations from the study: Top TCRbeta clonotypes were shared more with twin than unrelated donors. Out-of-frame TCRbeta clonotypes reportedly had markedly more similar V usage in twins than unrelated donors.

This clonotype was recorded a few times. What it recognizes is unknown. Donors were six healthy women in three monozygous twin pairs. Via MiXCR, TCRdb re-called the 5' RACE reads, giving one row per CDR3 protein. The sample lists fewer than 450,000 distinct CDR3 sequences, over 25% occurring once. The TCR originated in a woman aged 18-55 years in good health. Input material: PBMCs.

The CDR3 bases are TGCGCCAGCAGCCTTCAGGATACGCAGTATTTT. Translated, it gives CASSLQDTQYF. The chain combines TRBV4-1 with TRBJ2-3, with no clear D. Trimming stripped 4 bases from V and 6 bases from J, with 5 bases between. Germline CDR1 reads MGHRA; CDR2 reads YSYEKL. The CDR3 has 11 amino acids.